This TCR beta chain comes out of a study of T cells in Graves' hyperthyroidism and ophthalmopathy. This clonotype has ten or more counts. Its specificity is not known. Newly diagnosed patients aged 18 to 65 had hyperthyroidism of under 2 months' duration. Uncontrolled infection, other autoimmune disease, pregnancy or lactation disqualified patients from enrolment. Authors of the study amplified TCR beta CDR3 regions from RNA transcripts. With the HTBI primer set, the TCR CDR3 went through a first round of RT-PCR. TCRdb reanalysed the multiplex PCR reads using MiXCR and keeps one entry per CDR3 protein. The sample shows under 700,000 distinct CDR3 sequences, 16% of them seen only once. Findings and caveats of the study: Blood also carried most thyroid clonotypes expanded above 0.001. Stable hyperthyroidism was told apart from ophthalmopathy by a model built on 13 V-J features.

The receptor was isolated from a woman between 18 and 29 years old with Graves' hyperthyroidism. Sequencing was carried out using blood.

CDR3 nucleotides: TGTGCCAGCAGCCGACGACTAGCGGTAGGCACAGATACGCAGTATTTT. As protein: CASSRRLAVGTDTQYF. This chain joins TRBV7-9 and TRBJ2-3; TRBD2 matches at 9 bases. After removal of 5 bases from V and 1 base from J, the junction contained 7 bases not matched to a gene. Germline CDR1 is SEHNR and CDR2 is FQNEAQ (reference sequence). This CDR3 region has 16 residues.